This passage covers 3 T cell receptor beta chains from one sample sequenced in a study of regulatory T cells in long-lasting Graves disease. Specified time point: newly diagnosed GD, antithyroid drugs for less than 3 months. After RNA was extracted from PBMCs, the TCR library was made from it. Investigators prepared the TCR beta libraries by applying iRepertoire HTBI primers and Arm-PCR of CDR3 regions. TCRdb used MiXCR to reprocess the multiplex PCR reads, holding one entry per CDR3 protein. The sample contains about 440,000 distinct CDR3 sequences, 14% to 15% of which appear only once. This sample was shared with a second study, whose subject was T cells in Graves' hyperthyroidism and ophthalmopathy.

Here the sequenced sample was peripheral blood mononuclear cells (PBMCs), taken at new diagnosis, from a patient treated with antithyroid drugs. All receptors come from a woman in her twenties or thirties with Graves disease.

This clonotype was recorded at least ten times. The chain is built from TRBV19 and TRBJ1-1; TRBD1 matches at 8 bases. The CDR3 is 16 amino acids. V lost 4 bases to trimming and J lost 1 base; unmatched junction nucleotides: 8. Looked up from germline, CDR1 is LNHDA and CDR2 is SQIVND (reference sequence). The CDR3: CASSTIRGRWNTEAFF. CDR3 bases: TGTGCCAGTAGTACGATCAGGGGGCGATGGAACACTGAAGCTTTCTTT.

The CDR3 DNA is TGTGCCAGCTCACCACCTGCGGACTCCTACGAGCAGTACTTC. Protein product: CASSPPADSYEQYF. The gene calls are TRBV18 and TRBJ2-7; D ambiguous. The CDR3 consists of 14 residues. V lost 0 bases and J lost 0, with 6 bases in between. From germline, CDR1 is KGHSH and CDR2 LQKENI. Combining the CDR3 with reference TRBV18 and TRBJ2-7 gives the whole variable domain NAGVMQNPRHLVRRRGQEARLRCSPMKGHSHVYWYRQLPEEGLKFMVYLQKENIIDESGMPKERFSAEFPKEGPSILRIQQVVRGDSAAYFCASSPPADSYEQYFGPGTRLTVT.

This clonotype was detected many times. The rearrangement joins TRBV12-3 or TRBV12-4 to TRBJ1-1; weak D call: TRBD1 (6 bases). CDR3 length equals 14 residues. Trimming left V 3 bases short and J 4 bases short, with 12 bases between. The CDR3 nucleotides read TGTGCCAGCAGTTTTGGGGGGCAACTCACTGAAGCTTTCTTT. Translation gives CASSFGGQLTEAFF.